These 12 T cell receptor beta chains share one sample of origin, sequenced in a study of T cells after yellow fever vaccination. One entry per CDR3 protein results from TCRdb running MiXCR on the 5' RACE reads. The sample holds hundreds of thousands of distinct CDR3 sequences, about 17% seen once. Source: PBMCs, taken before the yellow fever booster vaccination. The receptors here all came from a man aged 18 to 30 who received the YFV17D yellow fever vaccine.

This clonotype showed up many times. The V and J genes are TRBV7-9 and TRBJ2-7, with D tentatively TRBD1 (6 bases). This CDR3 is 12 amino acids long. Germline values: CDR1 SEHNR, CDR2 FQNEAQ (reference sequence). The V gene lost 5 bases and the J gene lost 6 bases, with 11 bases spanning the gap. The CDR3 sequence is CASSPQGFEQYF. CDR3 in DNA: TGTGCCAGCAGCCCGCAGGGGTTCGAGCAGTACTTC.

This clonotype was detected ten times or more. This chain connects TRBV5-1 to TRBJ1-2, with a weak D call TRBD1 (5 bases). Germline CDR1 is SGHRS and CDR2 is YFSETQ. CDR3 length equals 13 residues. V was clipped by 2 bases and J by 3 bases, with 8 bases between them. The CDR3 protein is CASSLGEHYGYTF. The CDR3 nucleotides are TGCGCCAGCAGCTTAGGGGAACACTATGGCTACACCTTC.

In its sample, this clonotype was seen many times. The rearrangement uses TRBV12-3 or TRBV12-4 and TRBJ1-3; TRBD1 might be the D (5 bases). V was clipped by 6 bases and J by 2 bases, with 11 bases between them. The CDR3 is made up of 14 amino acids. The CDR3 DNA reads as TGTGCCAGCAGCTTGAGGGGAGCTGGAAACACCATATATTTT. It yields the protein CASSLRGAGNTIYF.

This chain uses TRBV29-1 with TRBJ2-3; D is possibly TRBD1 (6 bases). Between the trimmed V and J ends, which lost 6 bases and 3 bases, there was a span of 10 bases. Germline V gene data show CDR1 as SQVTM and CDR2 as ANQGSEA. The CDR3 is made up of 12 amino acids. The CDR3 nucleotides are TGCAGCGTCGAAACAGGGACAGATACGCAGTATTTT. Its translation: CSVETGTDTQYF.

The chain couples TRBV29-1 to TRBJ2-5; D not certain. V was clipped by 4 bases and J by 5 bases, with 17 bases between them. CDR1 SQVTM and CDR2 ANQGSEA come from the germline V gene. This CDR3 is built from 14 residues. This CDR3 reads CSVVWATGWETQYF. CDR3 nucleotide sequence: TGCAGCGTTGTATGGGCAACTGGGTGGGAGACCCAGTACTTC.

The chain couples TRBV18 to TRBJ2-2; the match to TRBD1 covers 7 bases. The germline gives CDR1 KGHSH, CDR2 LQKENI. With V trimmed by 0 bases and J by 6 bases, 7 bases remained unmatched. This CDR3 has 16 amino acids. The CDR3 loop reads CASSPPTGTGPGELFF. The CDR3 DNA follows: TGTGCCAGCTCACCACCGACAGGGACCGGCCCCGGGGAGCTGTTTTTT.

The chain uses TRBV7-2 and TRBJ2-1; 11 nucleotides agree with TRBD2. The trim removed 7 bases at V and 10 bases at J, leaving 9 bases unmatched. The CDR3 has 14 amino acids. CDR1 SGHTA and CDR2 FQGNSA come from the germline V gene. CDR3 bases: TGTGCCAGCACCCAACCGGGACTAGCGGTAGAGCAGTTCTTC. It translates to CASTQPGLAVEQFF.

This clonotype showed up just a few times. The chain couples TRBV6-1 to TRBJ2-7; TRBD1 matches at 9 bases. V was pared by 4 bases and J by 0 bases, with 7 bases of the junction left unmatched. The CDR3 is made up of 16 amino acids. Germline V CDR1 and CDR2: MNHNS, SASEGT. Here the CDR3 DNA reads TGTGCCAGCAGTGCAAGATGGGGACAGGGCTCCTACGAGCAGTACTTC. Its translation: CASSARWGQGSYEQYF.

CDR3 in DNA: TGTGCCAGCAGTAAACTGGGGAGCTACGAGCAGTACGTC. Amino acid sequence: CASSKLGSYEQYV. This chain joins TRBV27 and TRBJ2-7; D perhaps matches TRBD2 (5 bases). The V gene lost 5 bases and the J gene lost 3 bases, with 11 bases spanning the gap. The CDR3 consists of 13 residues. Germline-derived CDR1 and CDR2 are MNHEY and SMNVEV (reference sequence).

This clonotype occurred a few times. The chain combines TRBV20-1 with TRBJ2-3, with D perhaps given as TRBD1 or TRBD2 (5 bases each). Trimming took off 5 bases at V and 4 bases at J, with 16 bases between the two ends. CDR3 length equals 14 residues. Germline CDR1 and CDR2: DFQATT and SNEGSKA (reference sequence). The CDR3 DNA is TGCAGTGCTCCTACTAGGGGTCGGGCAGATACGCAGTATTTT. This codes for CSAPTRGRADTQYF.

In its sample, this clonotype was seen many times. The chain couples TRBV6-4 to TRBJ2-1, with 7 nucleotides matching TRBD2. V lost 3 bases, J lost 9 bases, and 5 bases stayed unmatched. This CDR3 comprises 13 residues. Looked up from germline, CDR1 is MRHNA and CDR2 is SNTAGT. Written as DNA, the CDR3 is TGTGCCAGCAGTGATACTAGCGTTTCTGAGCAGTTCTTC. Protein sequence: CASSDTSVSEQFF.

This sequence joins TRBV7-6 and TRBJ1-1; no definite D call. Germline V CDR1 and CDR2: SGHVS, FNYEAQ. Trimming left V 5 bases short and J 1 base short, with 26 bases between. CDR3 length equals 19 residues. The DNA of the CDR3 is TGTGCCAGCAGCCCGTCCCTGGCGGGGTCGATTCTTGGGAACACTGAAGCTTTCTTT. It codes for CASSPSLAGSILGNTEAFF.